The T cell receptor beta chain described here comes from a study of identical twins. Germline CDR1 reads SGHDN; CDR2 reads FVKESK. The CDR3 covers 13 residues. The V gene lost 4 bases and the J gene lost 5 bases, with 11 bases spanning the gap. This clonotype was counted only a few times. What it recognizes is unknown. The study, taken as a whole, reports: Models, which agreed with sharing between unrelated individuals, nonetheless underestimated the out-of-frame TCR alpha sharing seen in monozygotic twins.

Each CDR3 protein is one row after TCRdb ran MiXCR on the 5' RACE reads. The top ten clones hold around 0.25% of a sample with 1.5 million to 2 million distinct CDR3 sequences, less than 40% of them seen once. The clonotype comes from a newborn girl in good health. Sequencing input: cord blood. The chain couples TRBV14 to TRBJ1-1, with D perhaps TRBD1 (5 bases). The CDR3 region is CASSPTWGTEAFF. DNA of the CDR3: TGTGCCAGCAGCCCTACCTGGGGGACTGAAGCTTTCTTT.